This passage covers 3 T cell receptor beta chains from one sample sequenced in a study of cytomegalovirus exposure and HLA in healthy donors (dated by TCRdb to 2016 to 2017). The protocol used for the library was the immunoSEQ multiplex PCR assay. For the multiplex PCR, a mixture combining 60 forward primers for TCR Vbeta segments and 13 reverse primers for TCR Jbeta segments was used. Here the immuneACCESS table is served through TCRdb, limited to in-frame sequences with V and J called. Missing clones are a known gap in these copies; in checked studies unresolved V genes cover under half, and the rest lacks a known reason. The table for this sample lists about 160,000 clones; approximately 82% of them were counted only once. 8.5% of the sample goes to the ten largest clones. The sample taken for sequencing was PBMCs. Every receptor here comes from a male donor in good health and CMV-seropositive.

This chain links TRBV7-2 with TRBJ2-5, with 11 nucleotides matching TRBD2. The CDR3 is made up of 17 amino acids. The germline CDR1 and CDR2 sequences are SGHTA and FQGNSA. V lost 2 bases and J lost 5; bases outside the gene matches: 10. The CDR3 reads CASSLTSGRLGSETQYF. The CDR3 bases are TGTGCCAGCAGCTTAACTAGCGGGAGATTAGGTAGCGAGACCCAGTACTTC.

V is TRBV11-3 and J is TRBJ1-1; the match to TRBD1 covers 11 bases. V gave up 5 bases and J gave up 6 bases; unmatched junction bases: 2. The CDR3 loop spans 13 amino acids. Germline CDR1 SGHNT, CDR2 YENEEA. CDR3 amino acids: CASSRDRGSEAFF. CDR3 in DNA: TGTGCCAGCAGCCGGGACAGGGGGTCTGAAGCTTTCTTT.

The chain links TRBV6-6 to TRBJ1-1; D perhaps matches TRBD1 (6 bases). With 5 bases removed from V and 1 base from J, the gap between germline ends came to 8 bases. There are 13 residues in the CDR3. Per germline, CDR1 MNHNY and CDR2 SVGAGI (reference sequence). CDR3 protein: CASSRQANTEAFF. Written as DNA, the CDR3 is TGTGCCAGCAGTAGACAGGCGAACACTGAAGCTTTCTTT.